The 9 T cell receptor beta chains listed next were all sequenced from one sample in a study of regulatory T cells in long-lasting Graves disease. Time point reported: newly diagnosed GD, antithyroid drugs for less than 3 months. PBMC RNA served as the TCR library source. Construction of TCR beta libraries relied on iRepertoire HTBI primers and on Arm-PCR targeting CDR3 regions. TCRdb reprocessed the multiplex PCR reads with MiXCR, giving one entry per CDR3 protein. This table has about 530,000 distinct CDR3 sequences, around 15% appearing once. This sample was shared with a second study, whose subject was T cells in Graves' hyperthyroidism and ophthalmopathy.

The source was peripheral blood mononuclear cells (PBMCs), collected at new diagnosis, from a patient treated with antithyroid drugs. These TCRs come from a woman aged 40 to 65 with Graves disease.

In its sample, this clonotype was seen many times. The chain links TRBV2 to TRBJ1-1, with 7 positions matching TRBD1. Germline V lookup: CDR1 SNHLY, CDR2 FYNNEI. Trimming at V came to 4 bases and at J to 8 bases, leaving 7 bases not matched to a gene. This CDR3 spans 13 amino acids. The CDR3, as DNA: TGTGCCAGCAGTGCCCGGACAGGAGGAGAAGCTTTCTTT. It translates to CASSARTGGEAFF.

A few counts support this clonotype. The chain has TRBV6-1 and TRBJ1-2, with TRBD1 identical over 7 bases. J lost 0 bases, V lost 7 bases, and 14 bases had no gene match. CDR3 length equals 17 residues. Per germline, CDR1 MNHNS and CDR2 SASEGT. The CDR3 region is CASTLQGGMQANYGYTF. CDR3 DNA sequence: TGTGCCAGCACCTTGCAGGGGGGGATGCAAGCTAACTATGGCTACACCTTC.

This clonotype was seen repeatedly, ten times or more. The rearrangement joins TRBV5-6 to TRBJ2-5; D is ambiguous. Germline V gene sequence: CDR1 SGHDT, CDR2 YYEEEE. This CDR3 is built from 13 residues. The germline V and J ends were trimmed by 4 bases and 2 bases, with 9 bases remaining between them. The CDR3 protein is CASSGRRQETQYF. Here the CDR3 DNA reads TGTGCCAGCAGCGGGCGGCGACAAGAGACCCAGTACTTC.

The J gene is TRBJ1-1, the V gene TRBV30; D gene ambiguous. V lost 5 bases to trimming and J lost 2 bases, with 9 bases between them. This CDR3 is 12 amino acids long. Per germline, CDR1 GTSNPN and CDR2 SVGIG (reference sequence). The CDR3 region is CAWGPFNTEAFF. The DNA for the CDR3 is TGTGCCTGGGGGCCCTTCAACACTGAAGCTTTCTTT.

The chain employs TRBV5-1 and TRBJ2-5, with D possibly TRBD2 on 5 matching bases. This CDR3 contains 15 residues. Germline loops: CDR1 SGHRS, CDR2 YFSETQ. V lost 4 bases to trimming and J lost 2 bases, with 15 bases between them. The CDR3 loop reads CASSPRGLKQETQYF. The CDR3 DNA reads TGCGCCAGCAGCCCCCGAGGGCTGAAGCAAGAGACCCAGTACTTC.

About this clonotype itself: A much larger clone is a single base away; this may be a read error. This rearrangement joins TRBV18 to TRBJ2-1, with 10 bases fitting TRBD2. The CDR3 consists of 16 residues. Germline assignment: CDR1 KGHSH and CDR2 LQKENI. The J segment lost 11 bases and the V segment lost 0 bases, leaving 10 bases of the junction unmatched. The CDR3 nucleotides read TGTGCCAGCTCACCACCCCAGCGGGGGGGGCTGGGCAAGCAGTTCTTC. Translating it yields CASSPPQRGGLGKQFF.

This clonotype was observed a few times. This chain connects TRBV6-1 to TRBJ2-4, with D possibly being TRBD1 (6 bases). This CDR3 contains 15 residues. V was pared by 7 bases and J by 1 base, with 14 bases between. Germline lookup yields CDR1 MNHNS and CDR2 SASEGT. The CDR3 DNA reads as TGTGCCAGCATTTTACCCCAGGGGGCCAAAAACATTCAGTACTTC. The encoded protein is CASILPQGAKNIQYF.

This clonotype appeared once. V gene TRBV19 combines with J gene TRBJ2-7, with 11 positions matching TRBD1. Trimming removed 10 bases from V and 2 bases from J; junction bases left unmatched: 7. Germline values: CDR1 LNHDA, CDR2 SQIVND (reference sequence). This CDR3 comprises 14 residues. CDR3 loop: CATVPGQGAYEQYF. The CDR3 DNA reads TGTGCCACGGTACCGGGACAGGGGGCCTACGAGCAGTACTTC.

This clonotype was seen only once. V is TRBV28 and J is TRBJ1-1; D is possibly TRBD1 (6 bases). This CDR3 has 12 residues. Germline values: CDR1 MDHEN, CDR2 SYDVKM. V was trimmed by 5 bases and J by 10 bases, leaving 14 bases between them. This CDR3 reads CASSEYTGRAFF. The CDR3 coding sequence is TGTGCCAGCAGTGAATATACAGGGCGAGCTTTCTTT. The full variable domain, completed using reference TRBV28 and TRBJ1-1, is DVKVTQSSRYLVKRTGEKVFLECVQDMDHENMFWYRQDPGLGLRLIYFSYDVKMKEKGDIPEGYSVSREKKERFSLILESASTNQTSMYLCASSEYTGRAFFGQGTRLTVV.